A selection of T cell receptor beta chains follows, all from one sample in a study of blood T cell repertoires in COVID-19. Sequencing was performed with immunoSEQ multiplex PCR; in TCRdb, only in-frame clones are kept and a portion is missing. This table holds about 120,000 clones, 81% found once. Sequences were obtained from peripheral blood. The receptors originated from a human donor in a cohort sampled during active COVID-19. Each CDR3 is given without its conserved first and last residue.

j_call | v_call | cdr3_aa
TRBJ1-3 | TRBV7-9 | ASSLGDRGSGNTIY
TRBJ1-1 | TRBV9 | ASSPRDTEAF
TRBJ1-2 | TRBV7-2 | ASSLEVSRKNYGYT
TRBJ1-4 | TRBV25-1 | ASSEYAGTNEKLF
TRBJ2-7 | TRBV5-1 | ASSLDSRYEQY
TRBJ1-2 | TRBV5-1 | ASSLVGQTNYGYT
TRBJ1-1 | TRBV14 | ASSQGQGGTEAF
TRBJ2-1 | TRBV30 | AWSVGTSGANEQF
TRBJ1-3 | TRBV7-2 | ASSLGHLSGNTIY
TRBJ2-1 | TRBV30 | AWSVISGRMNEQF
TRBJ2-7 | TRBV7-2 | ASSLGHGRVTYEQY
TRBJ1-1 | TRBV5-1 | ASSLRTGEATEAF
TRBJ2-1 | TRBV18 | ASSPGQGAANEQF
TRBJ2-7 | TRBV19 | ASAPSAEPAYEQY
TRBJ1-6 | TRBV9 | ASSVGRAAALH
TRBJ1-1 | TRBV12-3/TRBV12-4 | ASSFLRGEAF
TRBJ2-3 | TRBV6-6 | ASNKHSGSGDTQY
TRBJ2-7 | TRBV7-8 | ASSLVTLDSYEQY
TRBJ2-1 | TRBV6-2/TRBV6-3 | ASSSRVRGSSYNEQF
TRBJ1-5 | TRBV2 | ASAQGFNQPQH
TRBJ2-2 | TRBV4-3 | ASSAHRQARELF
TRBJ2-1 | TRBV9 | ASSDRTSVLNNEQF
TRBJ2-3 | TRBV11-2 | ASSRGLAGGPGTDTQY
TRBJ2-4 | TRBV19 | ASSTLAGTGTDIQY
TRBJ1-2 | TRBV7-2 | ASSNTGGIWGHYGYT
TRBJ2-7 | TRBV6-6 | ASGHTAGEQY
TRBJ1-2 | TRBV7-9 | ASSLAGQGNYGYT
TRBJ1-1 | TRBV18 | ASSPRSGTEAF
TRBJ2-1 | TRBV9 | ASSGRLAGGYYEQF
TRBJ1-2 | TRBV3-1/TRBV3-2 | ASSHGGSYYGYT
TRBJ2-1 | TRBV19 | ASTPRTSGISSYNEQF
TRBJ2-7 | TRBV7-9 | ASSLGIGQPTYEQY
TRBJ1-3 | TRBV7-9 | ASSDGLISSGNTIY
TRBJ1-4 | TRBV6-5 | ASSIRKGEEKLF
TRBJ2-3 | TRBV5-4 | ASSLGIAAADTQY
TRBJ1-4 | TRBV15 | ATSRGDRVMKLF
TRBJ2-7 | TRBV4-3 | ASSQPGRASGNYEQY
TRBJ2-3 | TRBV5-1 | ASSITSGASTDTQY
TRBJ2-6 | TRBV27 | ASSQHSSGANVLT
TRBJ1-1 | TRBV6-5 | ASRGQINTEAF
TRBJ2-1 | TRBV5-1 | ASSLVTGGNNEQF
TRBJ2-4 | TRBV11-2 | ASSKDRGVAKNIQY
TRBJ1-1 | TRBV5-1 | ASSLDQGLTEAF
TRBJ1-1 | TRBV27 | ASSLWGQGALSNTEAF